These T cell receptor beta chains were read from a single sample in a study of OX40 agonist ivuxolimab in advanced cancers. Measured with immunoSEQ multiplex PCR; TCRdb has only the in-frame clones, and not every one. Of tens of thousands of clones in the sample, more than 80% were seen once. The sample was CD4+ or CD8+ T cells sorted from blood, taken in a trial of the OX40 agonist ivuxolimab. The source of these receptors is an adult with an advanced solid tumor such as melanoma, head and neck, liver or kidney cancer. The CDR3 runs from the conserved cysteine through the conserved F or W.

J gene: TRBJ2-7
CDR3 length: 14
V gene: TRBV7-6
CDR3 protein: CASSVEDGNYEQYF

J gene: TRBJ1-1
CDR3 length: 14
V gene: TRBV19
CDR3 protein: CASIPGPVNTEAFF

J gene: TRBJ1-5
CDR3 length: 13
V gene: TRBV19
CDR3 protein: CASNDRVNQPQHF

J gene: TRBJ2-3
CDR3 length: 15
V gene: TRBV11-3
CDR3 protein: CASSFDTGRTDTQYF

J gene: TRBJ1-5
CDR3 length: 14
V gene: TRBV18
CDR3 protein: CASSPQGSAQPQHF

J gene: TRBJ1-4
CDR3 length: 16
V gene: TRBV7-2
CDR3 protein: CASSLKIRATNEKLFF

J gene: TRBJ1-2
CDR3 length: 11
V gene: TRBV10-3
CDR3 protein: CAEAQLYGYTF

J gene: TRBJ2-6
CDR3 length: 14
V gene: TRBV9
CDR3 protein: CASSVNAGANVLTF

J gene: TRBJ2-1
CDR3 length: 18
V gene: TRBV5-4
CDR3 protein: CASSARERSAGSYNEQFF

J gene: TRBJ2-1
CDR3 length: 13
V gene: TRBV7-2
CDR3 protein: CASTYGGSYEQFF

J gene: TRBJ2-7
CDR3 length: 19
V gene: TRBV11-2
CDR3 protein: CASSLGTLRVAGTSYEQYF

J gene: TRBJ2-7
CDR3 length: 12
V gene: TRBV25-1
CDR3 protein: CASRGERVEQYF

J gene: TRBJ2-1
CDR3 length: 16
V gene: TRBV5-1
CDR3 protein: CASSLEAIIGPNEQFF

J gene: TRBJ2-2
CDR3 length: 15
V gene: TRBV6-1
CDR3 protein: CASGRQGVNTGELFF

J gene: TRBJ2-1
CDR3 length: 15
V gene: TRBV7-9
CDR3 protein: CANGLAGGGYNEQFF

J gene: TRBJ1-2
CDR3 length: 11
V gene: TRBV27
CDR3 protein: CASRGNYGYTF

J gene: TRBJ2-1
CDR3 length: 15
V gene: TRBV5-1
CDR3 protein: CASSYGEGAYNEQFF

J gene: TRBJ1-3
CDR3 length: 15
V gene: TRBV2
CDR3 protein: CASQGGATSGNTIYF

J gene: TRBJ1-2
CDR3 length: 12
V gene: TRBV10-3
CDR3 protein: CAIRKDSYGYTF

J gene: TRBJ2-3
CDR3 length: 14
V gene: TRBV5-1
CDR3 protein: CASSLTGQGNTQYF

J gene: TRBJ1-5
CDR3 length: 14
V gene: TRBV11-2
CDR3 protein: CASSLDRDQQPQHF

J gene: TRBJ2-1
CDR3 length: 15
V gene: TRBV6-1
CDR3 protein: CASMKGRNLGNEQFF

J gene: TRBJ1-1
CDR3 length: 14
V gene: TRBV10-3
CDR3 protein: CAISGTGINTEAFF

J gene: TRBJ2-6
CDR3 length: 13
V gene: TRBV6-1
CDR3 protein: CATQARGLVVLTF

J gene: -
CDR3 length: 15
V gene: TRBV5-4
CDR3 protein: CASSQRTSGSYEQYF

J gene: TRBJ1-1
CDR3 length: 15
V gene: TRBV7-9
CDR3 protein: CASSPGQGLYTEAFF

J gene: TRBJ2-4
CDR3 length: 16
V gene: TRBV28
CDR3 protein: CASSSFAGTNKNIQYF

J gene: TRBJ1-2
CDR3 length: 16
V gene: TRBV7-9
CDR3 protein: CASSASNHGKTYGYTF

J gene: TRBJ1-5
CDR3 length: 15
V gene: TRBV6-1
CDR3 protein: CASSPTTLGRQPQHF

J gene: TRBJ1-4
CDR3 length: 14
V gene: TRBV25-1
CDR3 protein: CASSETGGNEKLFF

J gene: TRBJ2-2
CDR3 length: 15
V gene: TRBV5-1
CDR3 protein: CASSASGVNTGELFF

J gene: TRBJ2-7
CDR3 length: 12
V gene: TRBV7-2
CDR3 protein: CASDRGTYEQYF

J gene: TRBJ1-1
CDR3 length: 12
V gene: TRBV7-9
CDR3 protein: CASSLVSFEAFF

J gene: TRBJ2-1
CDR3 length: 15
V gene: TRBV18
CDR3 protein: CASSQSFNTANEQFF

J gene: TRBJ1-2
CDR3 length: 13
V gene: TRBV29-1
CDR3 protein: CSGGNGVGYGYTF

J gene: TRBJ1-3
CDR3 length: 15
V gene: TRBV2
CDR3 protein: CASSEGTVSGNTIYF

J gene: TRBJ2-1
CDR3 length: 15
V gene: TRBV12-5
CDR3 protein: CASGVGLAVNNEQFF

J gene: TRBJ2-7
CDR3 length: 13
V gene: TRBV5-1
CDR3 protein: CASSPGRTYEQYF

J gene: TRBJ2-5
CDR3 length: 15
V gene: TRBV11-2
CDR3 protein: CASSLDHQAWETQYF

J gene: TRBJ2-5
CDR3 length: 14
V gene: TRBV28
CDR3 protein: CASGRGGGQETQYF

J gene: TRBJ1-4
CDR3 length: 14
V gene: TRBV28
CDR3 protein: CASSFREFNEKLFF

J gene: TRBJ2-3
CDR3 length: 16
V gene: TRBV5-5
CDR3 protein: CASSVGDRGMADTQYF

J gene: TRBJ1-4
CDR3 length: 16
V gene: TRBV14
CDR3 protein: CASSQGRQTTNEKLFF

J gene: TRBJ2-3
CDR3 length: 17
V gene: TRBV14
CDR3 protein: CASSQDRRGYSADTQYF

J gene: TRBJ2-1
CDR3 length: 13
V gene: TRBV6-5
CDR3 protein: CASSYRGGNEQFF

J gene: TRBJ1-4
CDR3 length: 15
V gene: TRBV28
CDR3 protein: CASSGGQKANEKLFF

J gene: TRBJ2-2
CDR3 length: 13
V gene: TRBV5-1
CDR3 protein: CASSLIEAGELFF

J gene: TRBJ2-1
CDR3 length: 15
V gene: TRBV27
CDR3 protein: CASSFTGLASNEQFF

J gene: TRBJ2-3
CDR3 length: 10
V gene: TRBV20-1
CDR3 protein: CSARKDTQYF

J gene: TRBJ2-7
CDR3 length: 15
V gene: TRBV4-1
CDR3 protein: CASSQDRVDTYEQYF

J gene: TRBJ1-2
CDR3 length: 15
V gene: TRBV9
CDR3 protein: CASSEGPGANYGYTF

J gene: TRBJ2-3
CDR3 length: 16
V gene: TRBV6-1
CDR3 protein: CASSDWTSGPTDTQYF

J gene: TRBJ1-1
CDR3 length: 15
V gene: TRBV18
CDR3 protein: CASSPSTGLITEAFF